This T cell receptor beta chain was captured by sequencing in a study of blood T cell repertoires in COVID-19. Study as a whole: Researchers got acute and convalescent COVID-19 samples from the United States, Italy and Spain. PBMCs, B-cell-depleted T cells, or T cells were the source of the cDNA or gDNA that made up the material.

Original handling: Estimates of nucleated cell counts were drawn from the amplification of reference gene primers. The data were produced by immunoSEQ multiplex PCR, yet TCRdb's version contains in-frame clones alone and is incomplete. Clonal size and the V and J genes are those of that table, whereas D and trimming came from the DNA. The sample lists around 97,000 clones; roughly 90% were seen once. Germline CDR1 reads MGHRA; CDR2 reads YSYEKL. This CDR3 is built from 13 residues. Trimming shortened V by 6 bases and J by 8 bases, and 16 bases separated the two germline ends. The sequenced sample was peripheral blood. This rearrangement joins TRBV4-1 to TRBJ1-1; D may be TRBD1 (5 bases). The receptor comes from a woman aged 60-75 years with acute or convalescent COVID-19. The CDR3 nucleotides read TGCGCCAGCAGTGAATACACAGGAGCCGAAGCTTTCTTT. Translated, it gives CASSEYTGAEAFF.